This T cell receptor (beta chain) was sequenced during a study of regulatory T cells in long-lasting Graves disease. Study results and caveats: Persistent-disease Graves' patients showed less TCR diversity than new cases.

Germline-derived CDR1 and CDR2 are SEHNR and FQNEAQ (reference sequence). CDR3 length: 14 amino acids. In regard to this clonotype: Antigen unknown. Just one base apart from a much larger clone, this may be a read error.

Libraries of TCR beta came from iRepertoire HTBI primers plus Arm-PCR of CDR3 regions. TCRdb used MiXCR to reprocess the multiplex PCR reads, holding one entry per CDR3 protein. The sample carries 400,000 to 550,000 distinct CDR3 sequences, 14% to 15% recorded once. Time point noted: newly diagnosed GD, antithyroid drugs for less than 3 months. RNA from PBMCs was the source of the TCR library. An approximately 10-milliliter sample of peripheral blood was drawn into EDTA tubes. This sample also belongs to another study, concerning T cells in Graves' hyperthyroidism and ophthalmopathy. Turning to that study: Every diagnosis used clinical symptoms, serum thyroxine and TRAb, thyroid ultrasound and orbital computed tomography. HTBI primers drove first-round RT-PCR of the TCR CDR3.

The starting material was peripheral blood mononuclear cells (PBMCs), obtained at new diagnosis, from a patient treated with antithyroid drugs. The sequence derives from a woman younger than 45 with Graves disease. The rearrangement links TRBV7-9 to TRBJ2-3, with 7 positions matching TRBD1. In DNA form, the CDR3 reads TGTGCCAGCAGCCGACAGGGATCCAGGGATACGCGGTATTTT. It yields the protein CASSRQGSRDTRYF.